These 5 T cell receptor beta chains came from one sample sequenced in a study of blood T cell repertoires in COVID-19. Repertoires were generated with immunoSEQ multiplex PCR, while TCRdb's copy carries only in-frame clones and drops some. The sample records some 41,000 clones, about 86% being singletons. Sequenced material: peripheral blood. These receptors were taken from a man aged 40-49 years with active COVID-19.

The CDR3 reads CASTYRVGNQPQHF. For the CDR3, the DNA is TGTGCCAGCACGTACAGGGTTGGCAATCAGCCCCAGCATTTT. The gene calls are TRBV6-6 and TRBJ1-5, with D tentatively TRBD1 (6 bases). V shed 7 bases and J shed 2 bases, with 12 bases lying between them. CDR3 length: 14 amino acids. Per the germline V gene, CDR1 is MNHNY and CDR2 is SVGAGI (reference sequence).

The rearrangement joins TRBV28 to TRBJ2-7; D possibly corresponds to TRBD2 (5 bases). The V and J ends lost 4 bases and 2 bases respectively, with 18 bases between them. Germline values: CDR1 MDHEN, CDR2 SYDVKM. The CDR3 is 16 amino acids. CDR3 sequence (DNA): TGTGCCAGCAGTTCCTCTATAGCGTCTAGGGCCTACGAGCAGTACTTC. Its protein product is CASSSSIASRAYEQYF.

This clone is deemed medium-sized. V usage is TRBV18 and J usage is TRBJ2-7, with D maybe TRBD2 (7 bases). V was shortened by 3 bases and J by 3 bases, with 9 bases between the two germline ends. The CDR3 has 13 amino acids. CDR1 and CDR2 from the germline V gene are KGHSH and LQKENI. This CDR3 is CASSPGGLYEQYF. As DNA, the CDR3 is TGTGCCAGCTCACCGGGGGGGCTCTACGAGCAGTACTTC.

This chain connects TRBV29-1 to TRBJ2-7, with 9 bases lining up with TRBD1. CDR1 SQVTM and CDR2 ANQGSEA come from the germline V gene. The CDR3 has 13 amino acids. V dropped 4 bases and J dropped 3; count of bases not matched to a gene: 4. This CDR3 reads CSVGTGGFYEQYF. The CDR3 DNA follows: TGCAGCGTTGGTACAGGGGGCTTCTACGAGCAGTACTTC.

DNA for the CDR3: TGTGCCAGCAGAAGGGGACAGGGAACTAGCGGCTACACCTTC. Encoded protein: CASRRGQGTSGYTF. V usage is TRBV28 and J usage is TRBJ1-2, with 9 bases aligning to TRBD1. The V gene's germline CDR1 is MDHEN and CDR2 SYDVKM. The CDR3 consists of 14 residues. After removal of 6 bases from V and 8 bases from J, the junction contained 10 bases not matched to a gene.